This TCR beta chain appears in the sequencing data of a study of sequential checkpoint blockade in melanoma. Overall study: Randomization was 1:1 between first-line nivolumab→ipilimumab and ipilimumab→nivolumab. TCRbeta immunosequencing was performed on DNA from roughly 90 pretreatment melanoma tumor samples.

Libraries were prepared by immunoSEQ multiplex PCR; TCRdb keeps only in-frame clonotypes and omits some of them. The data contain 6,000 to 8,000 clones, around 20% of them seen just once; the ten biggest clones take up 12%. With 2 bases removed from V and 0 bases from J, the gap between germline ends came to 4 bases. Germline V gene sequence: CDR1 MNHGY, CDR2 SAAAGT. CDR3 size: 13 residues. Treatment given: randomized to nivolumab then ipilimumab (arm A) or the reverse (arm B). The sample here was tumor tissue (inferred from file names), taken from a patient given nivolumab and ipilimumab in sequence. The TCR was taken from a human donor with melanoma. J is TRBJ2-5 and V is TRBV6-8; D is unresolved. CDR3 sequence (DNA): TGTGCCAGCAGTTACGGCCACCAAGAGACCCAGTACTTC. Residues: CASSYGHQETQYF.